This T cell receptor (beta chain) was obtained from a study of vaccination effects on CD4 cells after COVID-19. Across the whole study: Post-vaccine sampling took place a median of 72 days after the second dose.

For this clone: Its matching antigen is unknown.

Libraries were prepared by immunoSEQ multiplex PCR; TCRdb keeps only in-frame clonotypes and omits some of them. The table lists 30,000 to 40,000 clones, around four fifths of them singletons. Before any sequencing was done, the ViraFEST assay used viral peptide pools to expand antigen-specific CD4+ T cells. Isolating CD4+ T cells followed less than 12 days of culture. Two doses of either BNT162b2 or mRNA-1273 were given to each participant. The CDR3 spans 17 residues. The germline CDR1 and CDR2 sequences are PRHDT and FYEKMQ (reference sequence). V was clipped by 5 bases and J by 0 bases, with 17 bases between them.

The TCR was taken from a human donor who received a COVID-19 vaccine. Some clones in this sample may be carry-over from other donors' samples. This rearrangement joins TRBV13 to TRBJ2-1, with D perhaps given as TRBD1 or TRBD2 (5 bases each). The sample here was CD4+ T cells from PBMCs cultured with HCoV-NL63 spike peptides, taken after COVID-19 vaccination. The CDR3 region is CASSPPLGDASYNEQFF. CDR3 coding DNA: TGTGCCAGCAGCCCCCCCTTAGGGGACGCCTCCTACAATGAGCAGTTCTTC.